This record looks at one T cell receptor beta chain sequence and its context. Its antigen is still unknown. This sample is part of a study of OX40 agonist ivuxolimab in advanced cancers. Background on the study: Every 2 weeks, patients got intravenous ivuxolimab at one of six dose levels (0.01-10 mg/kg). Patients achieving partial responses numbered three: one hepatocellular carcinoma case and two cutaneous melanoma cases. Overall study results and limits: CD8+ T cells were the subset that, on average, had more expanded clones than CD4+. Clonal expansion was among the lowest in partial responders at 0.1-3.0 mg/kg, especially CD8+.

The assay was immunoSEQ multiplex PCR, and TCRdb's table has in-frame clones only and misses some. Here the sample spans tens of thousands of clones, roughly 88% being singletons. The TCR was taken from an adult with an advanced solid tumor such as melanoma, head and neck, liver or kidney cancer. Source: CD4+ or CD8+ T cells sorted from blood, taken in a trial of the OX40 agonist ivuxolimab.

In DNA, the CDR3 is TGCAGCGTTGAAACGGACAGGACCTACGAGCAGTACTTC. Translating it yields CSVETDRTYEQYF. This rearrangement joins TRBV29-1 to TRBJ2-7, with 7 nucleotides matching TRBD1. Looked up from germline, CDR1 is SQVTM and CDR2 is ANQGSEA. With V trimmed by 2 bases and J by 2 bases, 3 bases remained unmatched. There are 13 residues in the CDR3.